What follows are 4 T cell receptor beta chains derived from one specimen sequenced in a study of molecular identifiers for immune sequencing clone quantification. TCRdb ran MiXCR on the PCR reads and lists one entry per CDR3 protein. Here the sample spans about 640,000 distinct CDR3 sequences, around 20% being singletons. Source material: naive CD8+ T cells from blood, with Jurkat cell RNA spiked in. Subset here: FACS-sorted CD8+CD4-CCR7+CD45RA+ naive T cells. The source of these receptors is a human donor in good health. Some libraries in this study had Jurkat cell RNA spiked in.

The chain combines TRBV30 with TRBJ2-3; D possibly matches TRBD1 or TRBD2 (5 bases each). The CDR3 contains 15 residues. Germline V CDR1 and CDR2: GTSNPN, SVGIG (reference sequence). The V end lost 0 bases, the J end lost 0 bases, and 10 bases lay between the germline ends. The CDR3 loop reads CAWSVLGGSTDTQYF. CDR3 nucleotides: TGTGCCTGGAGTGTACTTGGGGGAAGCACAGATACGCAGTATTTT.

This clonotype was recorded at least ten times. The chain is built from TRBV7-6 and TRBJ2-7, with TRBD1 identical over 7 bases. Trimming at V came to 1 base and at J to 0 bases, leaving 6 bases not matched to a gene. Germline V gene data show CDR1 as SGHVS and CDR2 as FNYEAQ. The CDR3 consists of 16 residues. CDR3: CASSLGGTASSYEQYF. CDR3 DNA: TGTGCCAGCAGCTTAGGTGGGACAGCGAGCTCCTACGAGCAGTACTTC.

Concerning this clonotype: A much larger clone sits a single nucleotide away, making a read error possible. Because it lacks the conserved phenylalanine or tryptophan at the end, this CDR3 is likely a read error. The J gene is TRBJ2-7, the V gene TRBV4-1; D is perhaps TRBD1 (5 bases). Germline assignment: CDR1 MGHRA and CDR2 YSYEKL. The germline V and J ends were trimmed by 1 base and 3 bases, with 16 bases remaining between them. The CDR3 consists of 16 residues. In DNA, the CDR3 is TGCGCCAGCAGCCAAGGAACGGAATCAGGGTTCTACGAGCAGTACCTC. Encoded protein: CASSQGTESGFYEQYL.

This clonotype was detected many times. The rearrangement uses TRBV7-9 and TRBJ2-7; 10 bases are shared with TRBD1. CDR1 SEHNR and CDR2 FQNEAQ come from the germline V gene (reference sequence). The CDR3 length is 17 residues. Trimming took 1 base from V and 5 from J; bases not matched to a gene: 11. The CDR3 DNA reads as TGTGCCAGCAGCTTAGGCGGGGCGGGACAGGGGATCAACGAGCAGTACTTC. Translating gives CASSLGGAGQGINEQYF.